The source of this T cell receptor beta chain is a study of shared clonotypes between healthy human individuals. Each of the donors was a healthy adult who was HIV-negative and had not had a recent acute infection or vaccination. Study-level points and caveats: Sorted-subset sequencing, rarefaction showed, was incomplete despite large depth.

Measured with immunoSEQ multiplex PCR; TCRdb has only the in-frame clones, and not every one. The sample has a few million clones; 85% to 95% are singletons. This CDR3 comprises 17 residues. Looked up from germline, CDR1 is SGDLS and CDR2 is YYNGEE. The V gene lost 0 bases and the J gene lost 2 bases, with 16 bases spanning the gap. Remarks on this clone: What it binds is unknown.

Material: naive CD4+ T cells from PBMCs. Stated subset: CD45RA+ positively selected. This TCR derives from a man aged 18 to 30 in good health. Some clones in this sample may be carry-over from other donors' samples. This sequence joins TRBV9 and TRBJ2-3; weak D call: TRBD2 (6 bases). CDR3 DNA: TGTGCCAGCAGCGTAGCTCCGAATAGCGGAAACACAGATACGCAGTATTTT. Its protein is CASSVAPNSGNTDTQYF.